The T cell receptor (beta chain) described here comes from a study of blood T cells in healthy people across ages. Study observations and caveats: The unknown donor CMV status may have confounded expanded clonotype changes.

Using a J-beta primer mix together with a sample-barcoded 5' primer, a second PCR was run for roughly 7 to 12 cycles. Each CDR3 protein is one row after TCRdb ran MiXCR on the 5' RACE reads. The repertoire consists of about 1.8 million distinct CDR3 sequences, with less than 50% occurring once and the leading ten covering 2.1%. Germline CDR1 is SNHLY and CDR2 is FYNNEI. The CDR3 has 14 amino acids. A remark on this clonotype: The antigen remains undetermined.

Material for sequencing was blood. The chain carries TRBV2 and TRBJ2-4; 9 bases align to TRBD1. The last part of the DNA fits TRBJ2-5 better; the J call may be wrong. The source of this sequence is a woman between 40 and 50 years old in good health. CDR3 sequence: CASSEPGQGETQYF. CDR3 nucleotide sequence: TGTGCCAGCAGTGAGCCGGGACAGGGAGAGACCCAGTACTTC.